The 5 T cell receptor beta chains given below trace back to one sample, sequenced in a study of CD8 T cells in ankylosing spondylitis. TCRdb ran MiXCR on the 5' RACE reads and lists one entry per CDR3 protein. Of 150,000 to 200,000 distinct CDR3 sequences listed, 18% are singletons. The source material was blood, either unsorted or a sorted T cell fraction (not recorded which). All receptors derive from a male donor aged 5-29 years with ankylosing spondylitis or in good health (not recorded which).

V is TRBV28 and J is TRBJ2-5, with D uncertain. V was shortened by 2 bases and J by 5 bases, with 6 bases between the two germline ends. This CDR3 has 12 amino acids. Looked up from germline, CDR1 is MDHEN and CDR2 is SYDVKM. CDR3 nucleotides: TGTGCCAGCAGTTTAATCTTTGAGACCCAGTACTTC. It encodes CASSLIFETQYF.

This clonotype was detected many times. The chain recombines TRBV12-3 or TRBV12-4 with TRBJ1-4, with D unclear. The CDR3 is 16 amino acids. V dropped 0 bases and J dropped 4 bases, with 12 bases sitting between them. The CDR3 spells CASSLAPGAVNEKLFF. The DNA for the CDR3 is TGTGCCAGCAGTTTAGCGCCCGGTGCAGTTAATGAAAAACTGTTTTTT.

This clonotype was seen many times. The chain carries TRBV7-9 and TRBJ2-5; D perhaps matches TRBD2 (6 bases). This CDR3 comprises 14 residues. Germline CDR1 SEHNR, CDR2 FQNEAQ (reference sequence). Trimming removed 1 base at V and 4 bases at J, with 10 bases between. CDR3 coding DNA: TGTGCCAGCAGCTTAGTGGAGGGATCAGAGACCCAGTACTTC. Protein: CASSLVEGSETQYF.

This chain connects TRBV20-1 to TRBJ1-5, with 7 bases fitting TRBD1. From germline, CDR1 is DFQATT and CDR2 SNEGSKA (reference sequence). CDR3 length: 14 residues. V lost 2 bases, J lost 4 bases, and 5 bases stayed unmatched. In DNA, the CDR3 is TGCAGTGCTAGACTGGGGACAGAGAATCAGCCCCAGCATTTT. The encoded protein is CSARLGTENQPQHF.

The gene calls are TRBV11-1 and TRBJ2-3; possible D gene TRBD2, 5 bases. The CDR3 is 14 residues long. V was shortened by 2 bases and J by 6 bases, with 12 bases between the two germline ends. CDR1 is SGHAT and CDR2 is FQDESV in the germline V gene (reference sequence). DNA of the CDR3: TGTGCCAGCAGCTTAATAGGAGGACGGGATACGCAGTATTTT. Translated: CASSLIGGRDTQYF.